Below are 30 T cell receptor beta chains sequenced from a single sample in a study of cytomegalovirus exposure and HLA in healthy donors. PCR was performed using 60 Vbeta and 13 Jbeta primers. Some clones are missing from TCRdb's copy, which holds only in-frame ones; the method was immunoSEQ multiplex PCR. The table includes about 76,000 clones, around 80% detected once. The sequencing sample was made of PBMCs. These receptor sequences come from a man aged 25 to 40 in good health and CMV-seronegative.

J is TRBJ1-4 and V is TRBV7-2, with a weak D call TRBD1 (5 bases). The CDR3 contains 16 residues. Trimming removed 4 bases from V and 0 bases from J, with 12 bases in between. Germline V gene sequence: CDR1 SGHTA, CDR2 FQGNSA. CDR3 loop: CASSSQGGTTNEKLFF. Here the CDR3 DNA reads TGTGCCAGCAGCTCCCAGGGTGGAACAACTAATGAAAAACTGTTTTTT. Full variable domain (missing parts from reference TRBV7-2 and TRBJ1-4): GAGVSQSPSNKVTEKGKDVELRCDPISGHTALYWYRQSLGQGLEFLIYFQGNSAPDKSGLPSDRFSAERTGGSVSTLTIQRTQQEDSAVYLCASSSQGGTTNEKLFFGSGTQLSVL.

This chain joins TRBV28 and TRBJ2-7, with D tentatively TRBD1 (6 bases). V lost 6 bases and J lost 3, with 18 bases in between. This CDR3 is built from 15 residues. Germline V gene sequence: CDR1 MDHEN, CDR2 SYDVKM. In DNA, the CDR3 is TGTGCCAGCAGCCCCTTAGAGACAGGAGTCTACGAGCAGTACTTC. This encodes CASSPLETGVYEQYF.

The chain joins TRBV11-2 to TRBJ2-5; TRBD1 matches 8 bases. After removal of 0 bases from V and 8 bases from J, the junction contained 8 bases not matched to a gene. CDR3 length equals 15 residues. CDR1 SGHAT and CDR2 FQNNGV come from the germline V gene. In DNA form, the CDR3 reads TGTGCCAGCAGCTTAGATTCCAGGGGGCTAGATACCCAGTACTTC. Translated, it gives CASSLDSRGLDTQYF.

The chain uses TRBV29-1 and TRBJ1-2; 12 bases line up with TRBD1. The CDR3 is 16 residues long. Germline V lookup: CDR1 SQVTM, CDR2 ANQGSEA. With V trimmed by 3 bases and J by 5 bases, 10 bases remained unmatched. DNA of the CDR3: TGCAGCGTTGATGCCCCGGGGACAGGGGGCTCTTATGGCTACACCTTC. This codes for CSVDAPGTGGSYGYTF.

In nucleotides, the CDR3 is TGTGCCAGCAGTGGGAGGGTGAGCTACACCTTC. It encodes CASSGRVSYTF. The V call is TRBV2, the J call TRBJ1-2, with no clear D. CDR1 SNHLY and CDR2 FYNNEI come from the germline V gene. Trimming removed 4 bases from V and 9 bases from J, with 9 bases in between. The length of the CDR3 is 11 residues.

The rearrangement joins TRBV10-3 to TRBJ2-7; 7 bases agree with TRBD1. This CDR3 region has 18 residues. The ends lost 5 bases at V and 4 bases at J; junction bases unmatched: 20. The germline gives CDR1 ENHRY, CDR2 SYGVKD. Here the CDR3 DNA reads TGTGCCATCAGTCCGACCCCGACAGGGAATGCACGCCTATACGAGCAGTACTTC. It translates to CAISPTPTGNARLYEQYF.

In its sample, this clone was seen once. The chain links TRBV5-4 to TRBJ2-2; 7 bases agree with TRBD1. After removal of 4 bases from V and 5 bases from J, the junction contained 8 bases not matched to a gene. The CDR3 is 15 residues long. Germline loops: CDR1 SGHNT, CDR2 YYREEE (reference sequence). The DNA for the CDR3 is TGTGCCAGCAGCCCCCGACAGGGACGGACCGGGGAGCTGTTTTTT. Protein: CASSPRQGRTGELFF. The full variable domain, with the rest looked up from reference TRBV5-4 and TRBJ2-2, is ETGVTQSPTHLIKTRGQQVTLRCSSQSGHNTVSWYQQALGQGPQFIFQYYREEENGRGNFPPRFSGLQFPNYSSELNVNALELDDSALYLCASSPRQGRTGELFFGEGSRLTVL.

V and J are TRBV29-1 and TRBJ1-2, with 9 bases that match TRBD1. Germline V gene data show CDR1 as SQVTM and CDR2 as ANQGSEA. Losses at the gene ends were 7 bases for V and 8 bases for J; bases not matched to a gene: 8. This CDR3 comprises 12 residues. The CDR3: CSAGGQGKGYTF. The DNA for the CDR3 is TGCAGCGCAGGAGGACAGGGGAAGGGCTACACCTTC.

The V and J genes are TRBV30 and TRBJ1-1, with D perhaps TRBD1 (5 bases). With 7 bases removed from V and 3 bases from J, the gap between germline ends came to 15 bases. CDR1 GTSNPN and CDR2 SVGIG come from the germline V gene (reference sequence). This CDR3 comprises 13 residues. The CDR3 sequence is CAYDDGGYTEAFF. The CDR3 DNA sequence: TGTGCCTACGACGACGGGGGGTACACTGAAGCTTTCTTT.

The chain links TRBV27 to TRBJ2-1; 7 positions agree with TRBD2. The CDR3 spans 14 residues. V was pared by 8 bases and J by 6 bases, with 10 bases of the junction left unmatched. Per germline, CDR1 MNHEY and CDR2 SMNVEV (reference sequence). CDR3 coding DNA: TGTGCCAGCTCCACATCTACGGGGGGCAATGAGCAGTTCTTC. Its translation: CASSTSTGGNEQFF.

The chain employs TRBV6-6 and TRBJ2-3; a weak D match, TRBD2 (6 bases). Germline V gives CDR1 MNHNY, CDR2 SVGAGI (reference sequence). Trimming took 1 base from V and 1 from J, leaving 12 bases between them. The CDR3 runs to 16 residues. The CDR3 reads CASSYWGLDRTDTQYF. The DNA for the CDR3 is TGTGCCAGCAGTTACTGGGGACTGGACCGCACAGATACGCAGTATTTT.

This rearrangement joins TRBV19 to TRBJ2-2; 7 bases are shared with TRBD2. The trim removed 10 bases at V and 6 bases at J, leaving 5 bases unmatched. The CDR3 covers 12 residues. Per the germline V gene, CDR1 is LNHDA and CDR2 is SQIVND (reference sequence). The CDR3 sequence: CATLAGAGELFF. CDR3 coding DNA: TGTGCCACCCTGGCGGGGGCCGGGGAGCTGTTTTTT.

The chain links TRBV19 to TRBJ2-1, with 8 bases matching TRBD2. CDR1 is LNHDA, CDR2 SQIVND, per germline (reference sequence). The CDR3 length is 17 residues. V lost 3 bases and J lost 3; bases outside the gene matches: 10. In DNA, the CDR3 is TGTGCCAGTAGTATCAGGCAACTAGCGGAATACTACAATGAGCAGTTCTTC. It yields the protein CASSIRQLAEYYNEQFF. The variable domain in full, with the rest retrieved from reference TRBV19 and TRBJ2-1, is DGGITQSPKYLFRKEGQNVTLSCEQNLNHDAMYWYRQDPGQGLRLIYYSQIVNDFQKGDIAEGYSVSREKKESFPLTVTSAQKNPTAFYLCASSIRQLAEYYNEQFFGPGTRLTVL.

This clone has only one observation. The rearrangement links TRBV27 to TRBJ1-5; D call uncertain. The CDR3 has 17 residues. Germline loops: CDR1 MNHEY, CDR2 SMNVEV (reference sequence). The germline V and J ends were trimmed by 3 bases and 1 base, with 16 bases remaining between them. The CDR3 sequence: CASSLRAGGVSNQPQHF. CDR3 DNA sequence: TGTGCCAGCAGTTTGAGGGCGGGTGGTGTCAGCAATCAGCCCCAGCATTTT.

The chain combines TRBV7-2 with TRBJ2-3; D uncertain. The CDR3 has 16 residues. Trimming stripped 5 bases from V and 0 bases from J, with 15 bases between. Germline-derived CDR1 and CDR2 are SGHTA and FQGNSA. DNA of the CDR3: TGTGCCAGCAGCGGTAGTAGTGGGCCAAGCACAGATACGCAGTATTTT. It codes for CASSGSSGPSTDTQYF.

In the case of this clone: Germline is not matched at one junction end, which may reflect a read error. The chain carries TRBV4-3 and TRBJ1-2, with D uncertain. The CDR3 has 15 amino acids. In germline, CDR1 is LGHNA, CDR2 YSLEER. This chain's CDR3 is CSSSQGEQAHYGYTF. The CDR3 bases are TGCTCCAGCAGCCAAGGAGAGCAGGCCCACTATGGCTACACCTTC.

Only one count was recorded for this clone. The V call is TRBV13, the J call TRBJ1-1, with 7 nucleotides matching TRBD1. V was pared by 3 bases and J by 1 base, with 5 bases of the junction left unmatched. Germline V gene lookup returns CDR1 PRHDT and CDR2 FYEKMQ (reference sequence). The CDR3 has 15 amino acids. The DNA for the CDR3 is TGTGCCAGCAGCTTGTGGACAGGACCGAACACTGAAGCTTTCTTT. The encoded protein is CASSLWTGPNTEAFF. The complete variable domain, with remaining parts taken from reference TRBV13 and TRBJ1-1, reads AAGVIQSPRHLIKEKRETATLKCYPIPRHDTVYWYQQGPGQDPQFLISFYEKMQSDKGSIPDRFSAQQFSDYHSELNMSSLELGDSALYFCASSLWTGPNTEAFFGQGTRLTVV.

The chain uses TRBV18 and TRBJ1-2, with TRBD1 matching 8 bases. The CDR3 is 11 amino acids. Looked up from germline, CDR1 is KGHSH and CDR2 is LQKENI. V was clipped by 9 bases and J by 4 bases; unmatched bases: 1. In DNA, the CDR3 is TGTGCCAGTGGACAGGGCTATGGCTACACCTTC. Translation: CASGQGYGYTF.

There are a few counts of this clone. The J gene is TRBJ2-6, the V gene TRBV18; TRBD2 matches at 8 bases. This CDR3 is built from 16 residues. In germline, CDR1 is KGHSH, CDR2 LQKENI. V shed 3 bases, J shed 2 bases, and the junction held 3 bases outside the gene matches. CDR3 in DNA: TGTGCCAGCTCACCTTCGGGAGGGGCTGGGGCCAACGTCCTGACTTTC. Translation gives CASSPSGGAGANVLTF.

This rearrangement joins TRBV9 to TRBJ2-2, with D unresolved. Germline V gene lookup returns CDR1 SGDLS and CDR2 YYNGEE. The CDR3 contains 11 residues. Trimming left V 4 bases short and J 9 bases short, with 7 bases between. The CDR3 sequence is CASSTARELFF. The CDR3 bases are TGTGCCAGCAGCACCGCGCGGGAGCTGTTTTTT.

The rearrangement links TRBV25-1 to TRBJ2-7; a possible D gene is TRBD1 (6 bases). CDR1 MGHDK and CDR2 SYGVNS come from the germline V gene. V was shortened by 3 bases and J by 7 bases, with 13 bases between the two germline ends. This CDR3 comprises 13 residues. The CDR3 spells CASSETGPGEQYF. The CDR3 DNA is TGTGCCAGCAGTGAGACAGGTCCGGGGGAGCAGTACTTC.

This clone has more than one count but fewer than ten. This sample includes further DNA sequences coding for the same CDR3. The chain has TRBV20-1 and TRBJ2-7; D gene ambiguous. CDR3 length: 11 amino acids. Trimming left V 0 bases short and J 3 bases short, with 3 bases between. Germline CDR1 DFQATT, CDR2 SNEGSKA (reference sequence). The CDR3 spells CSARDNYEQYF. The CDR3 bases are TGCAGTGCTAGAGACAACTACGAGCAGTACTTC.

This clone was seen more than once but under ten times. The chain carries TRBV29-1 and TRBJ2-2; tentatively, D is TRBD2 (5 bases). In germline, CDR1 is SQVTM, CDR2 ANQGSEA. This CDR3 region has 15 residues. V was cut by 6 bases and J by 6 bases, with 20 bases left in between. CDR3: CSVSLVLGGAGELFF. For the CDR3, the DNA is TGCAGCGTCAGTCTGGTACTCGGAGGAGCCGGGGAGCTGTTTTTT.

The chain combines TRBV18 with TRBJ2-1, with TRBD2 matching 7 bases. This CDR3 is built from 14 residues. Per germline, CDR1 KGHSH and CDR2 LQKENI. J gave up 7 bases and V 3 bases, and 6 bases lay outside the gene matches. The CDR3 DNA sequence: TGTGCCAGCTCACCTGCCAGGGAGGGGAATGAGCAGTTCTTC. Translating it yields CASSPAREGNEQFF. The whole variable domain, filled in from reference TRBV18 and TRBJ2-1, reads NAGVMQNPRHLVRRRGQEARLRCSPMKGHSHVYWYRQLPEEGLKFMVYLQKENIIDESGMPKERFSAEFPKEGPSILRIQQVVRGDSAAYFCASSPAREGNEQFFGPGTRLTVL.

The chain uses TRBV25-1 and TRBJ2-7, with a weak D call TRBD1 (6 bases). V was clipped by 4 bases and J by 7 bases, with 20 bases between them. Germline loops: CDR1 MGHDK, CDR2 SYGVNS. This CDR3 region has 15 residues. The CDR3 coding sequence is TGTGCCAGCAGTGGCTTCGGGACACTCCAGAAAGAGCAGTACTTC. It encodes CASSGFGTLQKEQYF.

The genes are TRBV5-1 and TRBJ2-7; a possible D gene is TRBD1 (6 bases). Looked up from germline, CDR1 is SGHRS and CDR2 is YFSETQ. Trimming stripped 0 bases from V and 7 bases from J, with 17 bases between. This CDR3 contains 15 residues. CDR3 residues: CASSLGGGGTSEQYF. The CDR3 DNA reads as TGCGCCAGCAGCTTGGGTGGCGGTGGGACATCAGAGCAGTACTTC. Supplemented by reference TRBV5-1 and TRBJ2-7, the full variable domain reads KAGVTQTPRYLIKTRGQQVTLSCSPISGHRSVSWYQQTPGQGLQFLFEYFSETQRNKGNFPGRFSGRQFSNSRSEMNVSTLELGDSALYLCASSLGGGGTSEQYFGPGTRLTVT.

V usage is TRBV7-6 and J usage is TRBJ2-7; a possible D gene is TRBD2 (5 bases). From germline, CDR1 is SGHVS and CDR2 FNYEAQ. Trimming removed 5 bases at V and 3 bases at J, with 11 bases between. The CDR3 consists of 13 residues. The CDR3 region has the DNA TGTGCCAGCAGCCCCGTCGGGGTCTACGAGCAGTACTTC. Its protein product is CASSPVGVYEQYF.

This chain links TRBV25-1 with TRBJ2-7, with 8 bases fitting TRBD1. V gave up 2 bases and J gave up 11 bases; unmatched junction bases: 2. From germline, CDR1 is MGHDK and CDR2 SYGVNS. The CDR3 sequence is 11 residues long. The CDR3 reads CASSENRGKYF. In DNA form, the CDR3 reads TGTGCCAGCAGTGAAAACAGGGGGAAGTACTTC.

The rearrangement uses TRBV10-1 and TRBJ2-7; D not certain. In germline, CDR1 is WNHNN, CDR2 SYGVQD (reference sequence). This CDR3 has 15 residues. V lost 1 base and J lost 0, with 10 bases in between. The CDR3 loop reads CASSELSLSSYEQYF. CDR3 sequence (DNA): TGCGCCAGCAGTGAGTTATCGTTGAGCTCCTACGAGCAGTACTTC.

The chain combines TRBV5-4 with TRBJ1-1; D may be TRBD1 (6 bases). The CDR3 length is 14 residues. Trimming stripped 2 bases from V and 1 base from J, with 9 bases between. The germline V gene encodes CDR1 SGHNT and CDR2 YYREEE (reference sequence). The CDR3 loop is CASSLPGANTEAFF. Written as DNA, the CDR3 is TGTGCCAGCAGCTTACCAGGGGCGAACACTGAAGCTTTCTTT.